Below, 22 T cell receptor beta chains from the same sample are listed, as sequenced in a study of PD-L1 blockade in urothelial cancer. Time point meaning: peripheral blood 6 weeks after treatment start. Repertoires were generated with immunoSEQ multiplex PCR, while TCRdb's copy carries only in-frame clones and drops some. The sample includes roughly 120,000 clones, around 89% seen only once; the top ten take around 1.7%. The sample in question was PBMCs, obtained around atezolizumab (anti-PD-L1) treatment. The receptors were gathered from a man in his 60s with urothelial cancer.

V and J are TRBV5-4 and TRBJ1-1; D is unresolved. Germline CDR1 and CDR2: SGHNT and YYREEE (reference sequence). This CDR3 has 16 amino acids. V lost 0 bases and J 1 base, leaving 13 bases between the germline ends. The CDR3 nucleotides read TGTGCCAGCAGCTTGGGACGGAGGCTTGCGAACACTGAAGCTTTCTTT. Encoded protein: CASSLGRRLANTEAFF.

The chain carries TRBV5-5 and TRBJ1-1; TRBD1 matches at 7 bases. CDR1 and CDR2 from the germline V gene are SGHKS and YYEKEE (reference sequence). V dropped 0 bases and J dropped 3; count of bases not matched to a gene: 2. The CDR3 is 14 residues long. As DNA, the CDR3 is TGTGCCAGCAGCTTGGTCCAGGGGGACACTGAAGCTTTCTTT. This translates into CASSLVQGDTEAFF.

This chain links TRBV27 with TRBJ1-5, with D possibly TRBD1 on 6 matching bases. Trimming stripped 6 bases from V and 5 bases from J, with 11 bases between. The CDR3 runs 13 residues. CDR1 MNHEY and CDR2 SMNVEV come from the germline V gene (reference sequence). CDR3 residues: CASSPRQDQPQHF. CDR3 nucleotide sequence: TGTGCCAGCAGCCCGAGACAGGATCAGCCCCAGCATTTT.

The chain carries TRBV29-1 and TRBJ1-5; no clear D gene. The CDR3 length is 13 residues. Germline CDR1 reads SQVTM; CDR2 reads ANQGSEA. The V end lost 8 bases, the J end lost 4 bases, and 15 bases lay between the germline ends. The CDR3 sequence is CSILVSGNQPQHF. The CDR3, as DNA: TGCAGCATTCTCGTATCGGGGAATCAGCCCCAGCATTTT.

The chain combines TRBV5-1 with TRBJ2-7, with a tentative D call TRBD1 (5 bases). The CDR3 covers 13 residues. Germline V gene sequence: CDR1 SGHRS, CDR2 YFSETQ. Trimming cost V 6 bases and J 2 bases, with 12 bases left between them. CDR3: CASTLGAAYEQYF. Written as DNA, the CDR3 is TGCGCCAGCACCCTAGGGGCAGCCTACGAGCAGTACTTC.

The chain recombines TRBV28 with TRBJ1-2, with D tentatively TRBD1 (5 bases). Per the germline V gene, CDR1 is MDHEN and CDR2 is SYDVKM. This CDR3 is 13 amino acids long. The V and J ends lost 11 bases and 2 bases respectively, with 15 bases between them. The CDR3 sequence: CAAGRGQNYGYTF. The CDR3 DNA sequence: TGTGCCGCGGGGAGGGGCCAGAACTATGGCTACACCTTC.

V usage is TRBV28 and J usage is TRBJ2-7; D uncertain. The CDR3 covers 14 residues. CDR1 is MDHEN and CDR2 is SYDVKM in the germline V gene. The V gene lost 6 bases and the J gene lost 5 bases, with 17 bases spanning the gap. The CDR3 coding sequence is TGTGCCAGCAGCCAAGAAGCCTCCTACCACGAGCAGTACTTC. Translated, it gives CASSQEASYHEQYF.

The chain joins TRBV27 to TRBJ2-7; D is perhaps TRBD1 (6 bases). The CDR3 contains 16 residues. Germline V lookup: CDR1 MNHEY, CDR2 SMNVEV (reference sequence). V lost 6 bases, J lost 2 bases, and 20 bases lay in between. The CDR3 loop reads CASSPLSPDRTYEQYF. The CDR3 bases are TGTGCCAGCAGCCCCCTTTCGCCGGACAGAACCTACGAGCAGTACTTC.

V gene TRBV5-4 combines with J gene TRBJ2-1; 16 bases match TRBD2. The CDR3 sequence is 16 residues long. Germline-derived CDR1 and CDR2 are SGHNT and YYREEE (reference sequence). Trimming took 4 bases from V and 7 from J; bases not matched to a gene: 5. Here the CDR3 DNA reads TGTGCCAGCAGCCTGGGACTAGCGGGAGGGGGGAATGAGCAGTTCTTC. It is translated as CASSLGLAGGGNEQFF.

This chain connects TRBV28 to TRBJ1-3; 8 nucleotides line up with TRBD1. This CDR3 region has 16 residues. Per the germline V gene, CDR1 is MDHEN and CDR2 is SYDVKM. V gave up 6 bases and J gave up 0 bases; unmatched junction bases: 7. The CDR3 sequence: CASSLTGVHSGNTIYF. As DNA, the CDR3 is TGTGCCAGCAGCCTGACAGGGGTCCACTCTGGAAACACCATATATTTT.

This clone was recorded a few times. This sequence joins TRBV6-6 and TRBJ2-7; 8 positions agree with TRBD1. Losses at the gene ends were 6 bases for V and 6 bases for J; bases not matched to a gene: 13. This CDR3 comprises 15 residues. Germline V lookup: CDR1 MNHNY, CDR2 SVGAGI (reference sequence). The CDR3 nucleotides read TGTGCCAGCAGCTCGGGCCAGGGGGCATGGGGCGAGCAGTACTTC. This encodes CASSSGQGAWGEQYF.

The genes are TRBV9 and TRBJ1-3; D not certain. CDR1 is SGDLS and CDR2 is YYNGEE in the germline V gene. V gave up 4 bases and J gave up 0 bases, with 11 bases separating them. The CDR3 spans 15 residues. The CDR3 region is CASSPREGSGNTIYF. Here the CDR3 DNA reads TGTGCCAGCAGCCCGAGGGAGGGCTCTGGAAACACCATATATTTT.

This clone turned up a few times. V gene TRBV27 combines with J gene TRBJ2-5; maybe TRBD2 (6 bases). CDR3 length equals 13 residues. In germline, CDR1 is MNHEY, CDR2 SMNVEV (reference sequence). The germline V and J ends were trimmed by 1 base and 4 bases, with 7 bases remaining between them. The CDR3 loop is CASSLWGGETQYF. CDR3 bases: TGTGCCAGCAGTTTATGGGGAGGAGAGACCCAGTACTTC.

Here the CDR3 reads CASSPRTSGTYEQYF. The CDR3 DNA sequence: TGCGCCAGCAGCCCCAGGACTAGCGGGACCTACGAGCAGTACTTC. The chain is built from TRBV5-1 and TRBJ2-7, with 12 bases matching TRBD2. Germline V lookup: CDR1 SGHRS, CDR2 YFSETQ. CDR3 size: 15 residues. After removal of 4 bases from V and 2 bases from J, the junction contained 4 bases not matched to a gene. The full variable domain, with the rest looked up from reference TRBV5-1 and TRBJ2-7, is KAGVTQTPRYLIKTRGQQVTLSCSPISGHRSVSWYQQTPGQGLQFLFEYFSETQRNKGNFPGRFSGRQFSNSRSEMNVSTLELGDSALYLCASSPRTSGTYEQYFGPGTRLTVT.

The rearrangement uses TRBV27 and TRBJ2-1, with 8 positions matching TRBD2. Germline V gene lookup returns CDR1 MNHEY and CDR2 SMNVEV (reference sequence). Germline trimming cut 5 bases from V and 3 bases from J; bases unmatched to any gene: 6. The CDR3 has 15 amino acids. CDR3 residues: CASSLQRGLYNEQFF. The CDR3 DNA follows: TGTGCCAGCAGTCTCCAGCGGGGGCTCTACAATGAGCAGTTCTTC.

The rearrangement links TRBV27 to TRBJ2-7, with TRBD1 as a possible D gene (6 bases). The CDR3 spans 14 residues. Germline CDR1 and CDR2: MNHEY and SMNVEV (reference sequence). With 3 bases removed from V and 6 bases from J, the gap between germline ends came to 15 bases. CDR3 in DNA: TGTGCCAGCAGTTTTGCCCAGGGGTTCTCCGAGCAGTACTTC. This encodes CASSFAQGFSEQYF.

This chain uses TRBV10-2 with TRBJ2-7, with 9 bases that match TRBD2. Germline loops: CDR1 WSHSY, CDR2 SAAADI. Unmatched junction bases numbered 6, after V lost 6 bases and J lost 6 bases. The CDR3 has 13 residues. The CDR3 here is CASSNAGGPEQYF. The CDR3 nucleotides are TGCGCCAGCAGCAACGCGGGGGGGCCCGAGCAGTACTTC.

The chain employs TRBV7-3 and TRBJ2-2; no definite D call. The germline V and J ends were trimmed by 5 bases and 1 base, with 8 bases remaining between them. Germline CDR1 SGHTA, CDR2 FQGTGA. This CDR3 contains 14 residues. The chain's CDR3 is CASSNTVNTGELFF. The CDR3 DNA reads TGTGCCAGCAGCAATACAGTGAACACCGGGGAGCTGTTTTTT.

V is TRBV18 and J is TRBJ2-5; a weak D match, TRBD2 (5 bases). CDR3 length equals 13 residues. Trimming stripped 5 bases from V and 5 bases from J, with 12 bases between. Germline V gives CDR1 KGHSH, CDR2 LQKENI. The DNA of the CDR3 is TGTGCCAGCTCAGTAATAGCGAAGGAGACCCAGTACTTC. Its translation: CASSVIAKETQYF.

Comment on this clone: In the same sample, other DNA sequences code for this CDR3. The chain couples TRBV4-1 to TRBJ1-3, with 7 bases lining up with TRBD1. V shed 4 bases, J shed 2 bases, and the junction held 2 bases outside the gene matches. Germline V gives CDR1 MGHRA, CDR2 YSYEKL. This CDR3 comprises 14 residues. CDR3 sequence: CASSPGGAGNTIYF. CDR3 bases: TGCGCCAGCAGCCCAGGGGGTGCTGGAAACACCATATATTTT.

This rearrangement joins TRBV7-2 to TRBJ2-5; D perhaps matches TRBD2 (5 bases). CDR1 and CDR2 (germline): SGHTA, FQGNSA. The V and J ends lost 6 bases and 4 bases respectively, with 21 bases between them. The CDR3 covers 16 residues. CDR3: CASSSPTSGIIETQYF. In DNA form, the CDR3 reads TGTGCCAGCAGTTCCCCGACGTCGGGGATCATAGAGACCCAGTACTTC.

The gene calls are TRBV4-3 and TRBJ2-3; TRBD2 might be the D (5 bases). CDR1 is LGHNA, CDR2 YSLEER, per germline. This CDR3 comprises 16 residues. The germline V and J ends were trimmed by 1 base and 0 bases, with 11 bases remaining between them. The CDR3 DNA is TGCGCCAGCAGCCAAGGAACGGCGGGTAGCACAGATACGCAGTATTTT. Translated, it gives CASSQGTAGSTDTQYF.